This T cell receptor (beta chain) was sequenced during a study of T cell repertoires in cytomegalovirus infection. In the study overall: CMV infection and matching HLA type were both indicated by public TCR beta signatures.

TCRdb called the reads again in MiXCR, with one record for every CDR3 protein. The sample consists of roughly 300,000 distinct CDR3 sequences, under 30% of them appearing once. Between the trimmed V and J ends, which lost 4 bases and 4 bases, there was a span of 23 bases. Germline V gives CDR1 SGHDN, CDR2 FVKESK. This CDR3 is 17 amino acids long. The sequenced sample consisted of PBMCs. The clonotype originates from a human donor in good health (CMV status not recorded). Some clones in this sample may be carry-over from other donors' samples. The V gene is TRBV14, the J gene TRBJ2-7; D possibly corresponds to TRBD2 (7 bases). The CDR3: CASSPIPGRGALYEQYF. CDR3 bases: TGTGCCAGCAGCCCAATCCCCGGTCGGGGGGCCTTGTACGAGCAGTACTTC.